This section outlines one T cell receptor beta chain sequence together with its context. Its target is unknown. The record originates from a study of cytomegalovirus exposure and HLA in healthy donors. Regarding the study as a whole: In an earlier analysis, most TCR beta V segments were productive about 87% or about 30% of the time. Exclusion applied to some V segments, including TRBV6-2 and TRBV6-3, as they were indistinguishable.

Use of 60 Vbeta and 13 Jbeta primers characterized the PCR. Libraries were prepared by immunoSEQ multiplex PCR; TCRdb keeps only in-frame clonotypes and omits some of them. Among 60,000 to 85,000 clones listed, around three quarters were seen once. The J segment lost 8 bases and the V segment lost 5 bases, leaving 12 bases of the junction unmatched. CDR3 size: 16 residues. Germline V gene sequence: CDR1 LGHNA, CDR2 YNFKEQ. This sequence joins TRBV4-2 and TRBJ1-6, with TRBD1 matching over 7 bases. This clonotype originated in a man between 35 and 55 years old in good health and CMV-seronegative. The specimen sequenced was PBMCs. The CDR3 DNA follows: TGTGCCAGCAGCTACCATTCCGGGACAGCGGATTCACCCCTCCACTTT. Its protein is CASSYHSGTADSPLHF.